This entry lists 4 T cell receptor beta chains sequenced from one sample in a study of CXCR3-negative and CXCR3-positive naive CD8 T cells. The authors prepared UMI-labeled TRB cDNA libraries by 5' RACE. Using the 5' RACE reads, TCRdb records one entry per CDR3 protein without DNA. Here the sample table reports under 85,000 distinct CDR3 sequences. What was sequenced was naive CXCR3- CD8+ T cells from blood. Described subset: CD45RO-CCR7+CD27+CD95- naive CD8+ T cells lacking CXCR3 (TNR3-). The origin of the receptors is a human donor in good health. Some clones in this sample may be carry-over from other donors' samples.

The V and J genes are TRBV23-1 and TRBJ2-2; TCRdb proposes TRBD2, but this gene call is untestable without DNA. TRBV23-1 falls under the ORF class, with uncertain function. CDR3 size: 19 residues. Here the CDR3 reads CASSQTGLAGGDSTGELFF.

The V gene is TRBV29-1, the J gene TRBJ2-5; the D call of TRBD2 rests on TCRdb alone, since no DNA is present to check it. CDR3 length: 16 residues. CDR1 and CDR2 from the germline V gene are SQVTM and ANQGSEA. The CDR3 loop reads CSVEGPAGSYQETQYF.

The chain carries TRBV29-1 and TRBJ2-2; the TCRdb D gene call, TRBD2, has no DNA to confirm it. Germline V gene data show CDR1 as SQVTM and CDR2 as ANQGSEA. The CDR3 extends over 15 amino acids. CDR3 amino acids: CSVDSSGGAGGELFF.

The chain links TRBV12-3 or TRBV12-4 to TRBJ2-7; the D call of TRBD1 rests on TCRdb alone, since no DNA is present to check it. This CDR3 has 15 residues. CDR3 region: CASSPRRGGQQEQYF.